This note documents a single T cell receptor (beta chain) sequence. These data come from a study of PD-L1 blockade in urothelial cancer. The repertoire was sequenced with immunoSEQ multiplex PCR; TCRdb's copy has only in-frame clones and lacks some. In the table there are about 81,000 clones, approximately 86% of which are singletons. This sample's time point: pretreatment peripheral blood. The study enrolled patients with locally advanced or metastatic urothelial carcinoma. There are 15 residues in the CDR3. Germline V gene data show CDR1 as SNHLY and CDR2 as FYNNEI. V gave up 6 bases and J gave up 8 bases, with 22 bases separating them.

The origin of this receptor is a man aged 40-55 years with urothelial cancer. The chain couples TRBV2 to TRBJ1-2; the D is unclear. The sample here was PBMCs, taken around atezolizumab (anti-PD-L1) treatment. The CDR3 is CASRDSMYSKEGYTF. As DNA, the CDR3 is TGTGCCAGCAGAGATTCGATGTACAGTAAAGAAGGCTACACCTTC.